The next 14 T cell receptor beta chains were all read from a single sample in a study of CD8+CD57+ T cells in acquired aplastic anemia. Genomic DNA templated the TCR beta VDJ and CDR3 profiling. TCRdb redid the calling of the reads with MiXCR, one entry per CDR3 protein. The sample includes 60,000 or so distinct CDR3 sequences, around 55% of them seen just once. The sample consisted of sorted CD4+, CD8+, or CD8+CD57+ T cells (not recorded which) from PBMCs. The source of these receptors is a human donor in good health, serving as a control.

This clonotype appeared a few times. J is TRBJ1-1 and V is TRBV15; D is undetermined. The CDR3 has 13 residues. V shed 8 bases and J shed 3 bases, with 13 bases lying between them. CDR1 is LNHNV and CDR2 is YYDKDF in the germline V gene (reference sequence). CDR3 sequence reads: CATLRSLDTEAFF. CDR3 sequence (DNA): TGTGCCACCTTGCGGAGCTTGGACACTGAAGCTTTCTTT.

This clonotype has a count of ten or more. The J gene is TRBJ1-6, the V gene TRBV14, with D hard to call. The CDR3 totals 15 residues. V gave up 2 bases and J gave up 7 bases, with 12 bases separating them. Germline CDR1 SGHDN, CDR2 FVKESK. The chain's CDR3 is CASSQSVSKNSPLHF. Here the CDR3 DNA reads TGTGCCAGCAGCCAATCTGTCAGTAAAAATTCACCCCTCCACTTT.

This chain connects TRBV19 to TRBJ1-2; the match to TRBD1 covers 10 bases. Per germline, CDR1 LNHDA and CDR2 SQIVND (reference sequence). V was pared by 8 bases and J by 12 bases, with 12 bases of the junction left unmatched. The CDR3 loop spans 13 amino acids. CDR3: CASGGQGTSGNTF. The DNA of the CDR3 is TGTGCCAGTGGGGGACAGGGGACCTCTGGAAACACCTTC.

This clonotype was detected ten times or more. V gene TRBV19 combines with J gene TRBJ1-5; D might be TRBD1 (6 bases). V was cut by 6 bases and J by 0 bases, with 9 bases left in between. The germline gives CDR1 LNHDA, CDR2 SQIVND (reference sequence). The CDR3 has 14 residues. CDR3 DNA: TGTGCCAGTAGCGGACAGAATAGCAATCAGCCCCAGCATTTT. Translated: CASSGQNSNQPQHF.

V and J are TRBV9 and TRBJ2-3, with 11 positions matching TRBD2. The CDR3 covers 16 residues. Germline V gene data show CDR1 as SGDLS and CDR2 as YYNGEE. V was clipped by 3 bases and J by 0 bases; unmatched bases: 3. This CDR3 reads CASSETSGVSTDTQYF. The DNA of the CDR3 is TGTGCCAGCAGCGAGACTAGCGGGGTTAGCACAGATACGCAGTATTTT.

This clonotype was picked up one time. This sequence joins TRBV29-1 and TRBJ2-3; D may correspond to TRBD1 or TRBD2 (6 bases each). The CDR3 covers 12 residues. V was cut by 8 bases and J by 0 bases, with 9 bases left in between. Germline CDR1 and CDR2: SQVTM and ANQGSEA. The CDR3 DNA sequence: TGCAGCTTGGGGGGCAGCACAGATACGCAGTATTTT. Protein sequence: CSLGGSTDTQYF.

This clonotype was found once. This sequence joins TRBV15 and TRBJ1-5, with D perhaps TRBD1 (5 bases). The CDR3 has 18 residues. Trimming took 5 bases from V and 2 from J, leaving 22 bases between them. Germline loops: CDR1 LNHNV, CDR2 YYDKDF (reference sequence). CDR3 in DNA: TGTGCCACCAGCCGAGGGGCCCAAGGATCCTTGTGCAATCAGCCCCAGCATTTT. Amino acid sequence: CATSRGAQGSLCNQPQHF.

This clonotype was counted ten times or more. The chain is built from TRBV27 and TRBJ2-3; possibly TRBD1 or TRBD2 for D (5 bases each). The CDR3 has 14 residues. In germline, CDR1 is MNHEY, CDR2 SMNVEV (reference sequence). V was trimmed by 4 bases and J by 0 bases, leaving 8 bases between them. The CDR3 DNA reads TGTGCCAGCAGTTACCGGGACAGCACAGATACGCAGTATTTT. Translation gives CASSYRDSTDTQYF.

This clonotype was found many times. This sequence joins TRBV20-1 and TRBJ2-4; TRBD2 matches 11 bases. CDR3 size: 16 residues. Germline assignment: CDR1 DFQATT and CDR2 SNEGSKA (reference sequence). Trimming at V came to 3 bases and at J to 3 bases, leaving 7 bases not matched to a gene. CDR3 sequence (DNA): TGCAGTGCTAGGACCGGGACTAGCGGATACAAAAACATTCAGTACTTC. It is translated as CSARTGTSGYKNIQYF.

CDR3 protein: CATSDSTPDTQYF. The CDR3 DNA reads as TGTGCCACCAGTGATTCAACTCCTGATACGCAGTATTTT. This chain connects TRBV24-1 to TRBJ2-3, with no clear D. This CDR3 has 13 amino acids. Germline assignment: CDR1 KGHDR and CDR2 SFDVKD. Trimming removed 2 bases at V and 6 bases at J, with 8 bases between.

The chain recombines TRBV4-1 with TRBJ1-3; 8 nucleotides agree with TRBD1. The germline V gene encodes CDR1 MGHRA and CDR2 YSYEKL. Trimming removed 1 base from V and 3 bases from J; junction bases left unmatched: 8. CDR3 length equals 17 residues. The CDR3 sequence is CASSQGRGRGLGNTIYF. In DNA form, the CDR3 reads TGCGCCAGCAGCCAAGGTCGGGGCAGGGGGCTTGGAAACACCATATATTTT.

Remarks on this clonotype: A junction boundary mismatches the germline segment, possibly from a read error. This chain uses TRBV5-8 with TRBJ1-1; no clear D gene. The CDR3 loop spans 13 amino acids. Per germline, CDR1 SGHTS and CDR2 YDEGEE. The CDR3, as DNA: TGCGCCAGCAGCCAAGATTCCGGAACTGAAGCTTTCTTT. It yields the protein CASSQDSGTEAFF.

This clonotype was recorded a few times. V usage is TRBV20-1 and J usage is TRBJ1-2; 7 positions match TRBD1. CDR1 is DFQATT and CDR2 is SNEGSKA in the germline V gene (reference sequence). The trim removed 6 bases at V and 7 bases at J, leaving 8 bases unmatched. CDR3 length: 12 residues. In nucleotides, the CDR3 is TGCAGTGCAGAAGGGGGCTTGGTTGGCTACACCTTC. As protein: CSAEGGLVGYTF.

This clonotype was recorded at least ten times. The V and J genes are TRBV6-5 and TRBJ1-6, with 7 bases aligning to TRBD1. Germline V gene sequence: CDR1 MNHEY, CDR2 SVGAGI. This CDR3 region has 15 residues. After removal of 4 bases from V and 9 bases from J, the junction contained 9 bases not matched to a gene. The CDR3 bases are TGTGCCAGCAGTTCATCGACAGGGAGTGGTTCACCCCTCCACTTT. Translation gives CASSSSTGSGSPLHF.